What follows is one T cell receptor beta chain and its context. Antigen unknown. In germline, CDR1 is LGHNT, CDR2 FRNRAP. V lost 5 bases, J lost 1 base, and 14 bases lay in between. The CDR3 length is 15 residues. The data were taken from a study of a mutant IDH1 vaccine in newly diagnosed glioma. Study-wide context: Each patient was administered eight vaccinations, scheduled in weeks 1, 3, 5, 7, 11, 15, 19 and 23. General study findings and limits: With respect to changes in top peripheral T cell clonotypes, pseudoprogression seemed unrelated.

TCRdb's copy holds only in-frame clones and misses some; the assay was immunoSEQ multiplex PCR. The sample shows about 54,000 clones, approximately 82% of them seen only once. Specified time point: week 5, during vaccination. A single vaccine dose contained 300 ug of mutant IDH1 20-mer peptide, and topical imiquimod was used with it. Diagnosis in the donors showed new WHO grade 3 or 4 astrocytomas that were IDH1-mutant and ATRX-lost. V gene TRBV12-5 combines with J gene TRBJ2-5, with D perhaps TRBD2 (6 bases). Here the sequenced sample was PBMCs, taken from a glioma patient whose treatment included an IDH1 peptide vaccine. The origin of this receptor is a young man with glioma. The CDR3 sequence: CASGIKTSPQETQYF. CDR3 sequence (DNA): TGTGCTAGTGGTATAAAGACTAGTCCCCAAGAGACCCAGTACTTC. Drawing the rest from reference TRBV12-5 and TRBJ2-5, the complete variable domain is DARVTQTPRHKVTEMGQEVTMRCQPILGHNTVFWYRQTMMQGLELLAYFRNRAPLDDSGMPKDRFSAEMPDATLATLKIQPSEPRDSAVYFCASGIKTSPQETQYFGPGTRLLVL.